Below, 12 T cell receptor beta chains from the same sample are listed, as sequenced in a study of blood T cell repertoires in COVID-19. Profiled with immunoSEQ multiplex PCR; TCRdb holds only in-frame clones, not every one. The sample holds about 190,000 clones, 84% seen once. Sequencing was done on a sample of peripheral blood. These receptors were obtained from a human donor in a cohort sampled during active COVID-19.

The chain has TRBV19 and TRBJ2-1; 12 positions agree with TRBD2. V shed 4 bases and J 10 bases; nucleotides not matched to a gene: 8. The CDR3 loop spans 15 amino acids. Per germline, CDR1 LNHDA and CDR2 SQIVND (reference sequence). This chain's CDR3 is CASSRSGLAGREQFF. CDR3 nucleotides: TGTGCCAGTAGTAGGTCGGGACTAGCGGGTAGGGAGCAGTTCTTC.

The table lists this clone with a count of one. The chain couples TRBV27 to TRBJ1-5; 7 nucleotides match TRBD1. The germline gives CDR1 MNHEY, CDR2 SMNVEV (reference sequence). V was clipped by 5 bases and J by 5 bases; unmatched bases: 3. The CDR3 runs to 13 residues. The DNA of the CDR3 is TGTGCCAGCAGTATCACAGGGGATCAGCCCCAGCATTTT. It is translated as CASSITGDQPQHF.

The V gene is TRBV9, the J gene TRBJ2-2, with TRBD2 identical over 11 bases. Trimming at V came to 4 bases and at J to 7 bases, leaving 6 bases not matched to a gene. The germline CDR1 and CDR2 sequences are SGDLS and YYNGEE. CDR3 length: 15 amino acids. CDR3 in amino acids: CASSFGTSGVGELFF. CDR3 DNA: TGTGCCAGCAGCTTCGGGACTAGCGGCGTCGGGGAGCTGTTTTTT.

The V gene is TRBV6-5, the J gene TRBJ2-1, with D maybe TRBD1 (6 bases). Germline CDR1 is MNHEY and CDR2 is SVGAGI. The CDR3 is made up of 15 amino acids. V lost 6 bases to trimming and J lost 6 bases, with 18 bases between them. The CDR3 DNA follows: TGTGCCAGCAGCTCCCCTAAAAAGGGGGTCAATGAGCAGTTCTTC. Protein sequence: CASSSPKKGVNEQFF.

This chain joins TRBV18 and TRBJ1-3; D possibly corresponds to TRBD1 (5 bases). The V gene lost 6 bases and the J gene lost 6 bases, with 18 bases spanning the gap. CDR3 length: 15 amino acids. Germline loops: CDR1 KGHSH, CDR2 LQKENI. The DNA for the CDR3 is TGTGCCAGCTCTCGTGGGCAGGGCCAGGAAAACACCATATATTTT. Encoded protein: CASSRGQGQENTIYF.

This sequence joins TRBV30 and TRBJ2-7; TRBD2 aligns across 7 bases. This CDR3 spans 14 amino acids. V shed 0 bases and J 3 bases; nucleotides not matched to a gene: 5. Per the germline V gene, CDR1 is GTSNPN and CDR2 is SVGIG (reference sequence). The CDR3: CAWSVLRGDYEQYF. CDR3 coding DNA: TGTGCCTGGAGTGTACTACGGGGGGACTACGAGCAGTACTTC.

V is TRBV6-5 and J is TRBJ2-3; D not resolved. Per germline, CDR1 MNHEY and CDR2 SVGAGI. V lost 5 bases and J 2 bases, leaving 11 bases between the germline ends. The CDR3 covers 14 residues. The DNA of the CDR3 is TGTGCCAGCAGTCCAGTCATGGCCACAGATACGCAGTATTTT. It yields the protein CASSPVMATDTQYF.

The chain couples TRBV18 to TRBJ1-1, with TRBD1 as a possible D gene (5 bases). V gave up 3 bases and J gave up 8 bases, with 10 bases separating them. This CDR3 is 12 amino acids long. CDR1 and CDR2 (germline): KGHSH, LQKENI. The CDR3 region is CASSPADKEAFF. CDR3 DNA: TGTGCCAGCTCACCGGCGGACAAAGAAGCTTTCTTT.

This clone was counted once. This chain links TRBV5-6 with TRBJ1-5; D may be TRBD1 (5 bases). The CDR3 is made up of 14 amino acids. V was shortened by 3 bases and J by 6 bases, with 13 bases between the two germline ends. CDR1 and CDR2 (germline): SGHDT, YYEEEE. This CDR3 is CASSSQGGSQPQHF. CDR3 DNA: TGTGCCAGCAGCTCTCAGGGCGGTAGTCAGCCCCAGCATTTT.

The gene calls are TRBV25-1 and TRBJ2-5; D is possibly TRBD2 (7 bases). The CDR3 runs to 13 residues. V shed 3 bases and J shed 4 bases, with 9 bases lying between them. Germline assignment: CDR1 MGHDK and CDR2 SYGVNS. The CDR3 DNA follows: TGTGCCAGCAGTGAGGGGGGGCGAGAGACCCAGTACTTC. Residues: CASSEGGRETQYF.

V gene TRBV5-1 combines with J gene TRBJ2-1, with 7 bases identical to TRBD2. The CDR3 runs to 13 residues. The junction had 7 bases not matched to a gene; V was cut back by 4 bases and J by 9 bases. Germline V gene sequence: CDR1 SGHRS, CDR2 YFSETQ. CDR3 residues: CASSPGGGVEQFF. DNA of the CDR3: TGCGCCAGCAGCCCGGGGGGTGGCGTTGAGCAGTTCTTC.

This rearrangement joins TRBV6-1 to TRBJ2-4, with D possibly matching TRBD2 (6 bases). The CDR3 consists of 18 residues. V gave up 3 bases and J gave up 0 bases, with 18 bases separating them. Per the germline V gene, CDR1 is MNHNS and CDR2 is SASEGT. Here the CDR3 reads CASSEEGTLALAKNIQYF. The CDR3 DNA follows: TGTGCCAGCAGTGAGGAGGGGACTCTAGCCCTAGCCAAAAACATTCAGTACTTC.